These 24 T cell receptor beta chains were all obtained from the same sample, sequenced in a study of cytotoxic CD8 clonotypes in ibrutinib-treated CLL. Method: immunoSEQ multiplex PCR; TCRdb's copy keeps in-frame clones and lacks some. The repertoire holds 130,000 or so clones, with around 77% as singletons. Specimen: PBMCs, collected after 12 months of ibrutinib treatment. The receptor set was obtained from a human donor with chronic lymphocytic leukemia.

The gene calls are TRBV7-9 and TRBJ2-5, with TRBD2 matching 11 bases. With V trimmed by 6 bases and J by 5 bases, 8 bases remained unmatched. From germline, CDR1 is SEHNR and CDR2 FQNEAQ (reference sequence). CDR3 length: 15 residues. As DNA, the CDR3 is TGTGCCAGCAGACCTACACTAGCGGGGGTGGAGACCCAGTACTTC. This encodes CASRPTLAGVETQYF.

This rearrangement joins TRBV30 to TRBJ2-2; no firm D call. From germline, CDR1 is GTSNPN and CDR2 SVGIG (reference sequence). Trimming pared 2 bases from V and 7 bases from J, leaving 11 bases between. The CDR3 spans 13 residues. CDR3 in amino acids: CAWSTRVGGELFF. The DNA of the CDR3 is TGTGCCTGGAGTACCCGCGTAGGCGGGGAGCTGTTTTTT. Full variable domain (missing parts from reference TRBV30 and TRBJ2-2): SQTIHQWPATLVQPVGSPLSLECTVEGTSNPNLYWYRQAAGRGLQLLFYSVGIGQISSEVPQNLSASRPQDRQFILSSKKLLLSDSGFYLCAWSTRVGGELFFGEGSRLTVL.

The V and J genes are TRBV5-1 and TRBJ1-2; the match to TRBD1 covers 7 bases. V gave up 4 bases and J gave up 3 bases; unmatched junction bases: 6. CDR3 size: 14 residues. Germline V gene sequence: CDR1 SGHRS, CDR2 YFSETQ. The chain's CDR3 is CASSATGVDYGYTF. CDR3 DNA: TGCGCCAGCAGCGCAACAGGGGTCGACTATGGCTACACCTTC.

V usage is TRBV6-5 and J usage is TRBJ1-2; TRBD1 might be the D (5 bases). The V gene lost 0 bases and the J gene lost 3 bases, with 11 bases spanning the gap. The CDR3 has 15 residues. The germline gives CDR1 MNHEY, CDR2 SVGAGI. The DNA for the CDR3 is TGTGCCAGCAGTTACTCCGACGGGGCGGACTATGGCTACACCTTC. Protein sequence: CASSYSDGADYGYTF.

The chain joins TRBV4-1 to TRBJ2-1; TRBD1 might be the D (6 bases). With 0 bases removed from V and 7 bases from J, the gap between germline ends came to 13 bases. Germline V gene data show CDR1 as MGHRA and CDR2 as YSYEKL. The CDR3 is made up of 15 amino acids. DNA for the CDR3: TGCGCCAGCAGCCAAGAAACAGGGAAGTGGAATGAGCAGTTCTTC. Amino acids: CASSQETGKWNEQFF.

The CDR3 DNA reads TGTGCCAGCAGTTTATCGTTTATCGGACAGGGTGGTGAGCAGTTCTTC. As protein: CASSLSFIGQGGEQFF. V and J are TRBV27 and TRBJ2-1, with 8 bases identical to TRBD1. V gave up 0 bases and J gave up 9 bases; unmatched junction bases: 10. The V gene's germline CDR1 is MNHEY and CDR2 SMNVEV (reference sequence). The CDR3 is 16 amino acids.

The V gene is TRBV18, the J gene TRBJ2-3; D ambiguous. V lost 1 base to trimming and J lost 2 bases, with 4 bases between them. Germline CDR1 reads KGHSH; CDR2 reads LQKENI. The CDR3 is 13 amino acids. The CDR3 sequence: CASSPLTTDTQYF. The DNA for the CDR3 is TGTGCCAGCTCACCACTAACCACAGATACGCAGTATTTT.

The rearrangement joins TRBV7-9 to TRBJ1-3, with D unresolved. V was clipped by 5 bases and J by 0 bases, with 14 bases between them. CDR1 and CDR2 (germline): SEHNR, FQNEAQ (reference sequence). This CDR3 comprises 16 residues. The CDR3 sequence is CASSRGMGYSGNTIYF. The CDR3 coding sequence is TGTGCCAGCAGCCGAGGTATGGGCTACTCTGGAAACACCATATATTTT.

The chain links TRBV28 to TRBJ2-7, with no clear D. The V and J ends lost 4 bases and 2 bases respectively, with 9 bases between them. The CDR3 extends over 13 amino acids. Germline CDR1 MDHEN, CDR2 SYDVKM. CDR3 residues: CASSSVPPYEQYF. The CDR3 coding sequence is TGTGCCAGCAGTTCGGTCCCCCCCTACGAGCAGTACTTC.

This clone was seen a few times. The CDR3 DNA reads as TGTGCCTGGAGTGTACTAGCGGGAGCTAGCGGGGAGCTGTTTTTT. As protein: CAWSVLAGASGELFF. The chain uses TRBV30 and TRBJ2-2, with TRBD2 matching over 11 bases. The CDR3 extends over 15 amino acids. Trimming cost V 0 bases and J 7 bases; bases outside gene matches: 4. CDR1 and CDR2 from the germline V gene are GTSNPN and SVGIG (reference sequence). Variable domain in full (rest from reference TRBV30 and TRBJ2-2): SQTIHQWPATLVQPVGSPLSLECTVEGTSNPNLYWYRQAAGRGLQLLFYSVGIGQISSEVPQNLSASRPQDRQFILSSKKLLLSDSGFYLCAWSVLAGASGELFFGEGSRLTVL.

This clone has more than one count but fewer than ten. This chain connects TRBV5-4 to TRBJ1-1; D not resolved. The CDR3 covers 13 residues. Trimming took off 2 bases at V and 2 bases at J, with 7 bases between the two ends. Germline V gives CDR1 SGHNT, CDR2 YYREEE (reference sequence). The CDR3 loop reads CASSFEGNTEAFF. The DNA for the CDR3 is TGTGCCAGCAGCTTCGAGGGTAACACTGAAGCTTTCTTT. Combining the CDR3 with reference TRBV5-4 and TRBJ1-1 gives the whole variable domain ETGVTQSPTHLIKTRGQQVTLRCSSQSGHNTVSWYQQALGQGPQFIFQYYREEENGRGNFPPRFSGLQFPNYSSELNVNALELDDSALYLCASSFEGNTEAFFGQGTRLTVV.

The chain recombines TRBV6-1 with TRBJ1-5, with 8 nucleotides matching TRBD1. This CDR3 is 14 amino acids long. The V and J ends lost 5 bases and 5 bases, in that order; junction bases with no gene match: 5. The germline gives CDR1 MNHNS, CDR2 SASEGT. The CDR3 region has the DNA TGTGCCAGCAGTCGACAGGGGAGCGATCAGCCCCAGCATTTT. Translating gives CASSRQGSDQPQHF.

This chain joins TRBV5-4 and TRBJ2-1, with D possibly called TRBD1 or TRBD2 (5 bases each). The germline CDR1 and CDR2 sequences are SGHNT and YYREEE (reference sequence). With 5 bases removed from V and 2 bases from J, the gap between germline ends came to 14 bases. This CDR3 comprises 15 residues. In nucleotides, the CDR3 is TGTGCCAGCAGTTCGCCCGGGGCCGCCTACAATGAGCAGTTCTTC. Its translation is CASSSPGAAYNEQFF.

Only one count was recorded for this clone. The chain uses TRBV19 and TRBJ2-1, with 7 positions matching TRBD2. V lost 4 bases, J lost 8 bases, and 8 bases stayed unmatched. The CDR3 has 14 residues. The germline gives CDR1 LNHDA, CDR2 SQIVND (reference sequence). The CDR3 loop is CASSSGRIGYEQFF. The CDR3, as DNA: TGTGCCAGTAGTAGCGGGAGAATCGGGTATGAGCAGTTCTTC.

The chain is built from TRBV6-1 and TRBJ1-3; possible D gene TRBD1, 5 bases. V was trimmed by 10 bases and J by 1 base, leaving 14 bases between them. The CDR3 is made up of 14 amino acids. CDR1 is MNHNS, CDR2 SASEGT, per germline. The CDR3 loop is CATQGTASGNTIYF. The CDR3 nucleotides are TGTGCCACCCAGGGCACAGCATCTGGAAACACCATATATTTT.

The CDR3 coding sequence is TGTGCCATCAGTGAGCGACCGTATGGCTACACCTTC. Translated, it gives CAISERPYGYTF. V gene TRBV10-3 combines with J gene TRBJ1-2, with D unclear. The V and J ends lost 2 bases and 5 bases respectively, with 6 bases between them. The germline V gene encodes CDR1 ENHRY and CDR2 SYGVKD. The CDR3 extends over 12 amino acids.

This clone was seen a single time. The rearrangement uses TRBV18 and TRBJ2-1, with unresolved D. Looked up from germline, CDR1 is KGHSH and CDR2 is LQKENI. V lost 3 bases, J lost 6 bases, and 6 bases lay in between. The CDR3 is 12 amino acids. The CDR3 protein is CASSPVGNEQFF. The DNA for the CDR3 is TGTGCCAGCTCACCTGTAGGCAATGAGCAGTTCTTC.

This chain uses TRBV27 with TRBJ1-1; D gene ambiguous. The V end lost 2 bases, the J end lost 1 base, and 11 bases lay between the germline ends. Germline loops: CDR1 MNHEY, CDR2 SMNVEV (reference sequence). The CDR3 covers 15 residues. The CDR3 protein is CASSLGPAENTEAFF. The CDR3 DNA sequence: TGTGCCAGCAGTTTAGGCCCCGCAGAGAACACTGAAGCTTTCTTT.

CDR3 region: CASSPGTDTQYF. CDR3 sequence (DNA): TGTGCCAGCAGCCCCGGGACAGATACGCAGTATTTT. This chain joins TRBV6-5 and TRBJ2-3; D not certain. In germline, CDR1 is MNHEY, CDR2 SVGAGI. This CDR3 has 12 residues. The V end was cut by 6 bases, the J end by 3 bases, with 7 bases between.

This chain joins TRBV2 and TRBJ2-7; 8 positions match TRBD1. This CDR3 comprises 14 residues. V trimming: 5 bases; J trimming: 2 bases; junction bases outside the gene matches: 5. CDR1 SNHLY and CDR2 FYNNEI come from the germline V gene. The CDR3 loop is CASSRTGSAYEQYF. In DNA, the CDR3 is TGTGCCAGCAGTCGGACAGGGTCGGCCTACGAGCAGTACTTC.

V and J are TRBV27 and TRBJ2-5; D is unresolved. CDR3 length equals 13 residues. Germline lookup yields CDR1 MNHEY and CDR2 SMNVEV (reference sequence). The germline V and J ends were trimmed by 0 bases and 4 bases, with 6 bases remaining between them. Here the CDR3 reads CASSLSGSETQYF. For the CDR3, the DNA is TGTGCCAGCAGTTTATCAGGTTCAGAGACCCAGTACTTC.

The chain has TRBV28 and TRBJ2-5; 10 bases map to TRBD2. The CDR3 runs 15 residues. Germline V CDR1 and CDR2: MDHEN, SYDVKM. J gave up 3 bases and V 6 bases, and 7 bases lay outside the gene matches. The DNA for the CDR3 is TGTGCCAGCAGCCGAGCGGGGGGGCCTGAAGAGACCCAGTACTTC. Protein sequence: CASSRAGGPEETQYF.

CDR3 bases: TGCAGCGTTAGATGGACTAGCGGGTACGAGCAGTACTTC. Amino acid sequence: CSVRWTSGYEQYF. The V and J genes are TRBV29-1 and TRBJ2-7, with 11 bases matching TRBD2. This CDR3 has 13 amino acids. J was trimmed by 4 bases and V by 5 bases; bases with no gene match: 4. Germline loops: CDR1 SQVTM, CDR2 ANQGSEA.

J is TRBJ1-4 and V is TRBV27, with 7 bases matching TRBD1. The CDR3 extends over 20 amino acids. Germline CDR1 reads MNHEY; CDR2 reads SMNVEV (reference sequence). The junction had 20 bases not matched to a gene; V was cut back by 3 bases and J by 4 bases. This CDR3 reads CASSFPVRGWEGAYNEKLFF. DNA for the CDR3: TGTGCCAGCAGTTTCCCAGTTAGGGGATGGGAGGGGGCCTATAATGAAAAACTGTTTTTT. The whole variable domain, remainder taken from reference TRBV27 and TRBJ1-4, is EAQVTQNPRYLITVTGKKLTVTCSQNMNHEYMSWYRQDPGLGLRQIYYSMNVEVTDKGDVPEGYKVSRKEKRNFPLILESPSPNQTSLYFCASSFPVRGWEGAYNEKLFFGSGTQLSVL.